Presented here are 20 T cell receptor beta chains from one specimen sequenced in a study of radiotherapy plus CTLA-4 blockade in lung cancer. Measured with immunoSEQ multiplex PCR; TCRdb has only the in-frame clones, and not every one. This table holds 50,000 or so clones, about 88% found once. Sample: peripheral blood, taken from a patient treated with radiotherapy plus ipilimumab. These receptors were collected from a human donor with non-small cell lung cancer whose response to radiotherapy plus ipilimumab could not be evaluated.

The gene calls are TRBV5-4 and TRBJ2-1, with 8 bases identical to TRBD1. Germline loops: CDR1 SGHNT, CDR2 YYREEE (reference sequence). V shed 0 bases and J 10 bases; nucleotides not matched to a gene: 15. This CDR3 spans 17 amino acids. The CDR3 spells CASSLASAGGRRGEQFF. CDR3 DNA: TGTGCCAGCAGCTTGGCCTCTGCAGGGGGCAGGCGAGGGGAGCAGTTCTTC.

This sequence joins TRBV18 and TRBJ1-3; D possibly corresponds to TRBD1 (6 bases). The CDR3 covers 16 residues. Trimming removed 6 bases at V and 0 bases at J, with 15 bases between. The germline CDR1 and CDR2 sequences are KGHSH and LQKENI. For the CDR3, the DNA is TGTGCCAGCTCTCTTAACGGGGACATCTCTGGAAACACCATATATTTT. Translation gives CASSLNGDISGNTIYF.

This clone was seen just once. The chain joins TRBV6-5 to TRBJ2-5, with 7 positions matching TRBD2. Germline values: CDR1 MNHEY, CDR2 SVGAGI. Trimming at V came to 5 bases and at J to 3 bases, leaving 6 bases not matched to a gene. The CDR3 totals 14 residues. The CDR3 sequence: CASSPPGGEETQYF. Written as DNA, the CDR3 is TGTGCCAGCAGTCCGCCGGGGGGAGAAGAGACCCAGTACTTC.

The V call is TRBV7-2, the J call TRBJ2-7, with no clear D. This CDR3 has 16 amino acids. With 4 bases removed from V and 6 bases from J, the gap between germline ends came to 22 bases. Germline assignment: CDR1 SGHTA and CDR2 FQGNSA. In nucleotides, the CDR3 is TGTGCCAGCAGCTCACTTCCAGCGACTGTTTATGCCGAGCAGTACTTC. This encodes CASSSLPATVYAEQYF.

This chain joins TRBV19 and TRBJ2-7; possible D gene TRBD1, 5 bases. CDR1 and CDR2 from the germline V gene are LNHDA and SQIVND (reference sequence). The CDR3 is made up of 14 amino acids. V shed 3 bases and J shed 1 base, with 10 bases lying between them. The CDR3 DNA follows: TGTGCCAGTAGTATGGGGCCAGTATCCTACGAGCAGTACTTC. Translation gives CASSMGPVSYEQYF.

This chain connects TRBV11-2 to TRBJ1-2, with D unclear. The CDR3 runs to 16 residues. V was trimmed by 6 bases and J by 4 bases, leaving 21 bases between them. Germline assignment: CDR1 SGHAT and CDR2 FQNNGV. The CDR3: CASRSPNSPGGYGYTF. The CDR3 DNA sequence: TGTGCCAGCAGATCCCCTAACAGTCCTGGAGGCTATGGCTACACCTTC.

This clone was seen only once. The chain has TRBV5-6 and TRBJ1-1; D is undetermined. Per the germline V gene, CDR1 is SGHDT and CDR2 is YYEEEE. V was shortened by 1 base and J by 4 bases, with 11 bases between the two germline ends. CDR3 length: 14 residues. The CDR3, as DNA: TGTGCCAGCAGCTTGTTCCGGGAGGGCACTGAAGCTTTCTTT. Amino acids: CASSLFREGTEAFF. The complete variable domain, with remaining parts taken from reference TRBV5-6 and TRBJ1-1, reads DAGVTQSPTHLIKTRGQQVTLRCSPKSGHDTVSWYQQALGQGPQFIFQYYEEEERQRGNFPDRFSGHQFPNYSSELNVNALLLGDSALYLCASSLFREGTEAFFGQGTRLTVV.

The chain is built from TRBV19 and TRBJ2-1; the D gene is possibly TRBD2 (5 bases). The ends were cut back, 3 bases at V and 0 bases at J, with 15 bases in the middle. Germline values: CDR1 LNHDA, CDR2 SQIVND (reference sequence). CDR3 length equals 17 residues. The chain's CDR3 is CASSIPHTDYSYNEQFF. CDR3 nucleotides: TGTGCCAGTAGTATTCCTCACACCGACTACTCCTACAATGAGCAGTTCTTC.

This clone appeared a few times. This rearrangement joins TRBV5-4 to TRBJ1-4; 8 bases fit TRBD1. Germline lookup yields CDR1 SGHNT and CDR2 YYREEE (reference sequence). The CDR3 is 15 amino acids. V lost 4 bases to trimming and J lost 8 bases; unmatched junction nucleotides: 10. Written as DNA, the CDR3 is TGTGCCAGCAGCCCAGGGGGCGCGAGGAACGAAAAACTGTTTTTT. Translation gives CASSPGGARNEKLFF.

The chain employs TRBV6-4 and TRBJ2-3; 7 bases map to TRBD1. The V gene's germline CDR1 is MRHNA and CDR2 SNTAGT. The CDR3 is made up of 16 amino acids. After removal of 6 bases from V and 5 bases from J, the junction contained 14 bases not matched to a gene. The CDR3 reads CASSPGQGEFRDTQYF. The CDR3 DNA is TGTGCCAGCAGCCCCGGGCAGGGGGAGTTTAGAGATACGCAGTATTTT.

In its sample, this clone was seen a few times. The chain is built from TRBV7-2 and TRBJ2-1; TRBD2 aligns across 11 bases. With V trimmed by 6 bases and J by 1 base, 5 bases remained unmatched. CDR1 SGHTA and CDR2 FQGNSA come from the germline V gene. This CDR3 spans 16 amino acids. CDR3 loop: CASRLAGVPSYNEQFF. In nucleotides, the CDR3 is TGTGCCAGCAGACTAGCGGGAGTCCCTTCCTACAATGAGCAGTTCTTC.

CDR3 loop: CASREPGSTEAFF. CDR3 DNA sequence: TGTGCCAGCAGAGAGCCGGGGAGCACTGAAGCTTTCTTT. V and J are TRBV6-5 and TRBJ1-1; unclear D gene. Deletions cut 6 bases from V and 4 bases from J, with 12 bases between. This CDR3 is 13 amino acids long. The germline V gene encodes CDR1 MNHEY and CDR2 SVGAGI.

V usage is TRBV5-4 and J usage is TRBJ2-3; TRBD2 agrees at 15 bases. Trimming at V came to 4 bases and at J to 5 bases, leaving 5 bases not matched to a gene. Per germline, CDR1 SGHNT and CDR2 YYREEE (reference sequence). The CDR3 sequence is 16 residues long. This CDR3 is CASSRTSGGAKDTQYF. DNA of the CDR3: TGTGCCAGCAGCCGGACTAGCGGGGGGGCAAAAGATACGCAGTATTTT.

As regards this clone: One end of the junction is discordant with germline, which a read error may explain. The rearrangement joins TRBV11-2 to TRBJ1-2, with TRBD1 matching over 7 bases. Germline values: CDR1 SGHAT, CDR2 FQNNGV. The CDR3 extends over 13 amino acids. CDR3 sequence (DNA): TGTGCCAGCAGTCGACAGGGTTACTATAGCTACACCTTC. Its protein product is CASSRQGYYSYTF.

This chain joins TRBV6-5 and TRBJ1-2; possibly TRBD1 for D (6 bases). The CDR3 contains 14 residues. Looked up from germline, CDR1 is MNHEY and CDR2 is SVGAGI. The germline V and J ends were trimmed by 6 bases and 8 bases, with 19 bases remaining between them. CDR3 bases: TGTGCCAGCAGCCCGCGTCGGGGGGCGATAGGCTACACCTTC. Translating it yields CASSPRRGAIGYTF.

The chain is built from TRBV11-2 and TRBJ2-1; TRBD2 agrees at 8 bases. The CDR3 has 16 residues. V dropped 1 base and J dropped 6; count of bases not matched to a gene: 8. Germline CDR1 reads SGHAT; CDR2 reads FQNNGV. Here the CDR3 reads CASSLGRGGRFNEQFF. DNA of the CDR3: TGTGCCAGCAGCTTAGGCAGGGGCGGGAGGTTCAATGAGCAGTTCTTC.

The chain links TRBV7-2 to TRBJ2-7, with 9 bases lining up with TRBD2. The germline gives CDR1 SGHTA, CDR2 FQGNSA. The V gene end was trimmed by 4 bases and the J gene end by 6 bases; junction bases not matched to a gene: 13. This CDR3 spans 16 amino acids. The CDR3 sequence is CASSWGASGAPGEQYF. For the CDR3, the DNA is TGTGCCAGCAGCTGGGGGGCTAGCGGGGCCCCTGGCGAGCAGTACTTC. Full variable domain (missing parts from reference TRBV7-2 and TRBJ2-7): GAGVSQSPSNKVTEKGKDVELRCDPISGHTALYWYRQSLGQGLEFLIYFQGNSAPDKSGLPSDRFSAERTGGSVSTLTIQRTQQEDSAVYLCASSWGASGAPGEQYFGPGTRLTVT.

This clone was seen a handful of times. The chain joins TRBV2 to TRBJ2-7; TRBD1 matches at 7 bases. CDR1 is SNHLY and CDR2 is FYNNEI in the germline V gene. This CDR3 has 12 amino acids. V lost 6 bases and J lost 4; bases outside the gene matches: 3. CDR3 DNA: TGTGCCAGCAGCCTGACAGGGTACGAGCAGTACTTC. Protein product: CASSLTGYEQYF.

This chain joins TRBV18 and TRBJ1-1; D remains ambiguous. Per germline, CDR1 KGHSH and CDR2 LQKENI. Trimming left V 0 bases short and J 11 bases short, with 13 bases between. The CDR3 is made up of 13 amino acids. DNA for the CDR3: TGTGCCAGCTCACCACCACCCCCCGGCAGGGCTTTCTTT. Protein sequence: CASSPPPPGRAFF.

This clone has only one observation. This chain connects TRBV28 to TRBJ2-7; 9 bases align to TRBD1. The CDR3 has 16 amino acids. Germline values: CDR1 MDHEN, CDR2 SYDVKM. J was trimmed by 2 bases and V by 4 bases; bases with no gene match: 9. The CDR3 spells CASSSGGTGSAYEQYF. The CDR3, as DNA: TGTGCCAGCAGTTCAGGTGGGACAGGGAGTGCCTACGAGCAGTACTTC. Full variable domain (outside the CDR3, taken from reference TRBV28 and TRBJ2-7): DVKVTQSSRYLVKRTGEKVFLECVQDMDHENMFWYRQDPGLGLRLIYFSYDVKMKEKGDIPEGYSVSREKKERFSLILESASTNQTSMYLCASSSGGTGSAYEQYFGPGTRLTVT.